The 5 T cell receptor beta chains below were found in one sample sequenced in a study of blood T cell repertoires in COVID-19. Only in-frame clones appear in the TCRdb table, and some are missing; sequencing was by immunoSEQ multiplex PCR. The table records 100,000 to 110,000 clones, just over 85% of them present only once. The sequenced sample was peripheral blood. The source is a human donor in a cohort sampled during active COVID-19.

The rearrangement uses TRBV7-9 and TRBJ2-1, with TRBD1 matching over 9 bases. This CDR3 contains 15 residues. Looked up from germline, CDR1 is SEHNR and CDR2 is FQNEAQ (reference sequence). The ends lost 1 base at V and 9 bases at J; junction bases unmatched: 7. The CDR3 DNA follows: TGTGCCAGCAGCTTAGGTGGACAGGGGCGATCTGAGCAGTTCTTC. Amino acid sequence: CASSLGGQGRSEQFF.

The genes are TRBV28 and TRBJ2-3, with TRBD2 identical over 8 bases. Unmatched junction bases numbered 3, after V lost 5 bases and J lost 2 bases. The CDR3 is made up of 14 amino acids. Germline lookup yields CDR1 MDHEN and CDR2 SYDVKM. CDR3 loop: CASSLTSATDTQYF. The DNA for the CDR3 is TGTGCCAGCAGTCTGACTAGCGCCACAGATACGCAGTATTTT.

The chain recombines TRBV24-1 with TRBJ2-1, with 9 nucleotides matching TRBD1. Germline V gene sequence: CDR1 KGHDR, CDR2 SFDVKD. The trim removed 4 bases at V and 0 bases at J, leaving 12 bases unmatched. This CDR3 has 19 residues. The CDR3 DNA sequence: TGTGCCACCAGTGACCCGGGACAGGGATCAGGGAGCTCCTACAATGAGCAGTTCTTC. This gives the protein CATSDPGQGSGSSYNEQFF.

This clone was seen only once. CDR3 in amino acids: CASSLGGRREVGQETQYF. For the CDR3, the DNA is TGTGCCAGCAGCTTGGGCGGGCGGCGGGAGGTGGGCCAAGAGACCCAGTACTTC. The genes are TRBV5-5 and TRBJ2-5, with 8 positions matching TRBD2. With 0 bases clipped from V and 1 base from J, the junction kept 11 bases outside the gene matches. The V gene's germline CDR1 is SGHKS and CDR2 YYEKEE (reference sequence). CDR3 length equals 18 residues.

On this clone itself: Germline is not matched at one junction end, which may reflect a read error. The rearrangement joins TRBV10-3 to TRBJ1-1; 9 bases agree with TRBD1. This CDR3 comprises 13 residues. Per germline, CDR1 ENHRY and CDR2 SYGVKD. DNA for the CDR3: TGTGCCATCAGTGAGGAGGGACAGGGAAAGAGGGTCTTT. Amino acid sequence: CAISEEGQGKRVF.